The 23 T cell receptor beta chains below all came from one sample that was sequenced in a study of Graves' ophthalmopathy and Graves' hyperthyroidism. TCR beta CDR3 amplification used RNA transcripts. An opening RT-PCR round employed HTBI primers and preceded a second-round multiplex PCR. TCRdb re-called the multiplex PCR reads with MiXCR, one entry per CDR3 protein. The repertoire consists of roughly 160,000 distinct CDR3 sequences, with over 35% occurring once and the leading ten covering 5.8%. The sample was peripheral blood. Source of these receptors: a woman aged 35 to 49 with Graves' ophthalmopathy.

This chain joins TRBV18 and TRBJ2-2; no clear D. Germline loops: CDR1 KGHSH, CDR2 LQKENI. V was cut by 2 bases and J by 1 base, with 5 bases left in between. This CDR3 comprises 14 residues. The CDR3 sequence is CASSPAGNTGELFF. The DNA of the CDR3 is TGTGCCAGCTCACCAGCAGGGAACACCGGGGAGCTGTTTTTT.

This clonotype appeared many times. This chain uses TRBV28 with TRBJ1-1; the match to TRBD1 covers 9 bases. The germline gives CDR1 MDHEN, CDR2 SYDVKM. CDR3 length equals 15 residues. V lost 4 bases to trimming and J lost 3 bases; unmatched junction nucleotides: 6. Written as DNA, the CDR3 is TGTGCCAGCAGTTGGGGGACAGGGTGGGACACTGAAGCTTTCTTT. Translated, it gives CASSWGTGWDTEAFF.

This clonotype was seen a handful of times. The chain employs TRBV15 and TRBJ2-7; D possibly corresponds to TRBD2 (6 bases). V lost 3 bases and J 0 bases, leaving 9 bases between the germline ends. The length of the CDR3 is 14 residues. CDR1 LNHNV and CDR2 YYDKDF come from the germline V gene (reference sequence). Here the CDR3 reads CATSRASDSYEQYF. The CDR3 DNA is TGTGCCACCAGCAGGGCTAGCGACTCCTACGAGCAGTACTTC.

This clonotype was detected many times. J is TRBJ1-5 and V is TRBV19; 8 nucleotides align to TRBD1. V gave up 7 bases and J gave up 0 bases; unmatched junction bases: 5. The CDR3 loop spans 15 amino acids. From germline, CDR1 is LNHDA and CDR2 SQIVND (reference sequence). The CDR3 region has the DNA TGTGCCAGTACCCCGACAGGGGATAGCAATCAGCCCCAGCATTTT. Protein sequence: CASTPTGDSNQPQHF.

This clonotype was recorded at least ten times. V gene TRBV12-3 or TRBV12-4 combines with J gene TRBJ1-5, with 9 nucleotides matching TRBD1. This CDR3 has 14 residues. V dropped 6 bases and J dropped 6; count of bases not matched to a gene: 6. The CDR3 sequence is CASSIQGARQPQHF. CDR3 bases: TGTGCCAGCAGCATACAGGGGGCGCGTCAGCCCCAGCATTTT.

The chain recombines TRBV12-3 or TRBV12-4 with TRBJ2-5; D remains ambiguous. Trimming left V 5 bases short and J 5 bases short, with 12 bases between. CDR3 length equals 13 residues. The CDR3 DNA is TGTGCCAGCAGTGTAAGCAGCCACGAGACCCAGTACTTC. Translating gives CASSVSSHETQYF.

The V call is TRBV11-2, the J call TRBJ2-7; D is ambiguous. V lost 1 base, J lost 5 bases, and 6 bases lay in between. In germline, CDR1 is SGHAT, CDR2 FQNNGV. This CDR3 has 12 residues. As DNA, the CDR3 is TGTGCCAGCAGCTTAGTACTCCACGAGCAGTACTTC. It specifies CASSLVLHEQYF.

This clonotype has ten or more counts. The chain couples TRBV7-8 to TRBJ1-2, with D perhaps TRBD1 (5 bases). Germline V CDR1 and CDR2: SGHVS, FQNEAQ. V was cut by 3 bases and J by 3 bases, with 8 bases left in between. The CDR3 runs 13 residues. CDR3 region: CASSFFRDYGYTF. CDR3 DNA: TGTGCCAGCAGCTTTTTCAGGGACTATGGCTACACCTTC.

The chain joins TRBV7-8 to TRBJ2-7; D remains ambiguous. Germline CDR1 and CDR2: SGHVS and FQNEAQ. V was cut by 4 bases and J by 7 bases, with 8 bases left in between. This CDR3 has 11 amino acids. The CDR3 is CASSSPDEQYF. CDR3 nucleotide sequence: TGTGCCAGCAGCTCTCCAGATGAGCAGTACTTC.

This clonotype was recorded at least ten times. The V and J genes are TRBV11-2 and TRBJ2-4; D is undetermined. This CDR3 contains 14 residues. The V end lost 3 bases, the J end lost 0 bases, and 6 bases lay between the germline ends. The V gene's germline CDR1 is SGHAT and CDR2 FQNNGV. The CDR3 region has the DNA TGTGCCAGCAGCTTTTCACCAGCCAAAAACATTCAGTACTTC. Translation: CASSFSPAKNIQYF.

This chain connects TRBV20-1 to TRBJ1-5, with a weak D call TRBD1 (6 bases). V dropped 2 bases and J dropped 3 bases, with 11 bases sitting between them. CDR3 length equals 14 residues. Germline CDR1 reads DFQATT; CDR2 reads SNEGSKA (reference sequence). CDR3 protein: CSARQGNDNQPQHF. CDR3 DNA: TGCAGTGCTAGACAGGGGAACGACAATCAGCCCCAGCATTTT.

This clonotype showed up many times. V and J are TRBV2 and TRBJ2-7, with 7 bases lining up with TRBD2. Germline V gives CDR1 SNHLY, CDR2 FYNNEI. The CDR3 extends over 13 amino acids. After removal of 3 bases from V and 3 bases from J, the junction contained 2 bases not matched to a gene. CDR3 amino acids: CASSEASGYEQYF. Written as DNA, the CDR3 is TGTGCCAGCAGTGAGGCTAGCGGCTACGAGCAGTACTTC.

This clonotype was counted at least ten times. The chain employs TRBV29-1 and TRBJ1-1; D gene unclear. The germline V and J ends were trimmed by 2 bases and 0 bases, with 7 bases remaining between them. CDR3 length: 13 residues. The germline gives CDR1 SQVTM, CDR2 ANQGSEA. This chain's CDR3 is CSVESGMNTEAFF. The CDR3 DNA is TGCAGCGTTGAAAGCGGAATGAACACTGAAGCTTTCTTT.

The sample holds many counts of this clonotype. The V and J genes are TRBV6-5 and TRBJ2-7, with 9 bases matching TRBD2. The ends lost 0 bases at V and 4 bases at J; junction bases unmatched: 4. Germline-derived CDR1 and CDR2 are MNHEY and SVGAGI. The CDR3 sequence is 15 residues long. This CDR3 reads CASSYSSSGKYEQYF. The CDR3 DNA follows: TGTGCCAGCAGTTACTCTTCTAGCGGGAAGTACGAGCAGTACTTC.

The CDR3 nucleotides read TGTGCCAGCGGGGAGGGGGCCTTGACCTATGGCTACACCTTC. This gives the protein CASGEGALTYGYTF. The rearrangement links TRBV6-2 or TRBV6-3 to TRBJ1-2; 7 bases agree with TRBD1. The ends lost 8 bases at V and 4 bases at J; junction bases unmatched: 10. CDR3 length equals 14 residues. CDR1 and CDR2 from the germline V gene are MNHEY and SVGEGT.

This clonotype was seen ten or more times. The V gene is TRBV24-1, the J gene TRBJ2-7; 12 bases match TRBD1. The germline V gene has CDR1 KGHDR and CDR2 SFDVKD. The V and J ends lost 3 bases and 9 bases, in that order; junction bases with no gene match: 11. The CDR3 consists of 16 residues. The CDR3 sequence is CATSDPGGTGGDAQYF. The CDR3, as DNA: TGTGCCACCAGTGATCCGGGCGGGACAGGGGGCGATGCGCAGTACTTC.

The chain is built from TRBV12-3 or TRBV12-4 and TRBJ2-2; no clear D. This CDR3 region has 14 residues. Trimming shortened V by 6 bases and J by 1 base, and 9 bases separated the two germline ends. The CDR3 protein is CASSYSQNTGELFF. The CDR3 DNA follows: TGTGCCAGCAGCTACAGCCAGAACACCGGGGAGCTGTTTTTT.

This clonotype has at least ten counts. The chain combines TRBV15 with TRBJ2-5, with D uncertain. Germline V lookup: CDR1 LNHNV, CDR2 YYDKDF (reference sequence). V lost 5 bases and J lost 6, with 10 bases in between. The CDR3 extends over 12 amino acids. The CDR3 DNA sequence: TGTGCCACCAGCTACCTTGGGCAGACCCAGTACTTC. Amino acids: CATSYLGQTQYF. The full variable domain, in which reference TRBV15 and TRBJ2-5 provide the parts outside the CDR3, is DAMVIQNPRYQVTQFGKPVTLSCSQTLNHNVMYWYQQKSSQAPKLLFHYYDKDFNNEADTPDNFQSRRPNTSFCFLDIRSPGLGDTAMYLCATSYLGQTQYFGPGTRLLVL.

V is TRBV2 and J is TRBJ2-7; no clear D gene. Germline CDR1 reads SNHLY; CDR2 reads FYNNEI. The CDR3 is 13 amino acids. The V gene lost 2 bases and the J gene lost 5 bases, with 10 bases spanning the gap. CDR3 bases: TGTGCCAGCAGTGAATTGGAATGGAACGAGCAGTACTTC. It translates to CASSELEWNEQYF.

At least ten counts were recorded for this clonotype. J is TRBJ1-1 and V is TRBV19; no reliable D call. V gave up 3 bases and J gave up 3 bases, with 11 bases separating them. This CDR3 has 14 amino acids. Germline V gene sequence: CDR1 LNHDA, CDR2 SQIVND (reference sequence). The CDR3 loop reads CASSIEREDTEAFF. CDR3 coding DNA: TGTGCCAGTAGTATTGAAAGGGAGGACACTGAAGCTTTCTTT.

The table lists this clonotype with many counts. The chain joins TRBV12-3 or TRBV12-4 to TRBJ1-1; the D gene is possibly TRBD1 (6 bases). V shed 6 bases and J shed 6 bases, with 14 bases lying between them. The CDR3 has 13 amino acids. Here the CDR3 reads CASSLGGIAEAFF. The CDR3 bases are TGTGCCAGCAGCCTAGGGGGTATTGCTGAAGCTTTCTTT.

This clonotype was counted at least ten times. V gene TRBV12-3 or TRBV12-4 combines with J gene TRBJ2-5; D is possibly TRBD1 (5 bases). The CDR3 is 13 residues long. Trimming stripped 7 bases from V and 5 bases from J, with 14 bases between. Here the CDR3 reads CASTGQSGETQYF. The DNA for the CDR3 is TGTGCCAGCACCGGACAATCTGGGGAGACCCAGTACTTC.

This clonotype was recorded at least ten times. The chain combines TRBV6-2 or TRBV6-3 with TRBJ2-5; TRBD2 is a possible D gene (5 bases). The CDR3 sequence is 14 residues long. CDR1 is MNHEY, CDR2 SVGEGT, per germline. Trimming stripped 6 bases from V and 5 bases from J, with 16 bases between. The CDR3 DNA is TGTGCCAGCAGACGCCCCGACCGCGGGGAGACCCAGTACTTC. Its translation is CASRRPDRGETQYF.